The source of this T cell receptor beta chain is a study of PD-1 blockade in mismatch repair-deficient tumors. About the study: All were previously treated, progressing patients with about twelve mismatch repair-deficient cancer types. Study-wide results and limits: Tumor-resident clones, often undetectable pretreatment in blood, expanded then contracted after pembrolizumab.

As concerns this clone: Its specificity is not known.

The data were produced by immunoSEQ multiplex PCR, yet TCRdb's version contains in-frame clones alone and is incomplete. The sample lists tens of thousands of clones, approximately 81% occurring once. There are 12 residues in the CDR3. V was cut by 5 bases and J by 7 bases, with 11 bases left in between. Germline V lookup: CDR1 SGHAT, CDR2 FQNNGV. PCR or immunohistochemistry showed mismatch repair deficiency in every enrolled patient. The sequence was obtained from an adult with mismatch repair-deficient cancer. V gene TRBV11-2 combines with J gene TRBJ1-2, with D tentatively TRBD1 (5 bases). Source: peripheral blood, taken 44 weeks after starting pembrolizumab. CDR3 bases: TGTGCCAGCAGCCGAGGGACGTTTGGCTACACCTTC. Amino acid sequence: CASSRGTFGYTF.